This T cell receptor beta chain stems from a study of blood T cell repertoires in COVID-19. Whole-study context: The origin of the acute and convalescent COVID-19 samples was the United States, Italy and Spain. In each case, the material was cDNA or gDNA derived from T cells, B-cell-depleted T cells, or PBMCs.

Libraries were prepared by immunoSEQ multiplex PCR; TCRdb keeps only in-frame clonotypes and omits some of them. The sample contains approximately 260,000 clones, around 90% of which appear only once. The germline V gene encodes CDR1 LGHDT and CDR2 YNNKEL (reference sequence). V shed 2 bases and J 0 bases; nucleotides not matched to a gene: 4. There are 17 residues in the CDR3. The sequence derives from a man aged 45-65 years with acute or convalescent COVID-19. The gene calls are TRBV3-1 (or the pseudogene TRBV3-2) and TRBJ2-3; the match to TRBD2 covers 11 bases. Sequencing used peripheral blood. CDR3 in amino acids: CASSQLAGGTSTDTQYF. The CDR3 nucleotides are TGTGCCAGCAGCCAACTAGCGGGGGGCACTAGCACAGATACGCAGTATTTT.